The 17 T cell receptor beta chains in this list originate from one sample, sequenced in a study of cytomegalovirus exposure and HLA in healthy donors (dated by TCRdb to 2017 to 2019). Library preparation employed the immunoSEQ multiplex PCR assay. A mixture of 60 forward primers for TCR Vbeta segments and 13 reverse primers for TCR Jbeta segments was used in the multiplex PCR. TCRdb stores this immuneACCESS table with in-frame sequences only. Part of the clones is absent; in the studies checked, under half of the shortfall reflects unresolved V genes, and no reason is known for the rest. This sample holds 100,000 or so clones; around 76% were observed only once. The top ten hold about 9.5% of the sample. Material: PBMCs. Receptors were obtained from a man aged 25 to 40 in good health and CMV-seropositive.

This clone was detected only a few times. The CDR3 nucleotides read TGTGCCAGCAGTGAAGGGACAGAGAATTCACCCCTCCACTTT. Amino acid sequence: CASSEGTENSPLHF. The V gene is TRBV6-4, the J gene TRBJ1-6; 7 bases fit TRBD1. The CDR3 extends over 14 amino acids. CDR1 is MRHNA, CDR2 SNTAGT, per germline. V lost 3 bases and J lost 7; bases outside the gene matches: 3.

This chain joins TRBV5-1 and TRBJ2-5; D unresolved. V lost 0 bases and J lost 2, with 8 bases in between. Germline V gives CDR1 SGHRS, CDR2 YFSETQ. The CDR3 spans 14 residues. CDR3 sequence reads: CASSLVQLQETQYF. Written as DNA, the CDR3 is TGCGCCAGCAGCTTGGTGCAGTTGCAAGAGACCCAGTACTTC.

This chain uses TRBV5-1 with TRBJ1-2; 8 nucleotides match TRBD1. This CDR3 has 17 residues. Germline loops: CDR1 SGHRS, CDR2 YFSETQ. V dropped 2 bases and J dropped 8; count of bases not matched to a gene: 17. This CDR3 reads CASSFGGNGQGVSGYTF. Written as DNA, the CDR3 is TGCGCCAGCAGCTTTGGGGGAAACGGACAGGGTGTTTCAGGCTACACCTTC.

The rearrangement links TRBV30 to TRBJ1-2, with 7 bases identical to TRBD1. The CDR3 runs to 13 residues. J gave up 10 bases and V 3 bases, and 11 bases lay outside the gene matches. Germline loops: CDR1 GTSNPN, CDR2 SVGIG (reference sequence). Here the CDR3 DNA reads TGTGCCTGGAGGCGAGACAGGGAACGGGTCTACACCTTC. This codes for CAWRRDRERVYTF.

This sequence joins TRBV11-1 and TRBJ2-7; no clear D. Germline-derived CDR1 and CDR2 are SGHAT and FQDESV (reference sequence). Trimming removed 3 bases at V and 3 bases at J, with 15 bases between. The CDR3 extends over 15 amino acids. CDR3 sequence (DNA): TGTGCCAGCAGCTTGGCCCCACAGAATTTCTACGAGCAGTACTTC. It encodes CASSLAPQNFYEQYF.

The CDR3 sequence is CASWPGQVNSPLHF. Written as DNA, the CDR3 is TGTGCCAGCTGGCCGGGACAGGTTAATTCACCCCTCCACTTT. This rearrangement joins TRBV11-3 to TRBJ1-6; 8 positions match TRBD1. The CDR3 extends over 14 amino acids. CDR1 SGHNT and CDR2 YENEEA come from the germline V gene. Trimming removed 8 bases from V and 6 bases from J; junction bases left unmatched: 6.

The V call is TRBV11-2, the J call TRBJ2-1; 8 bases match TRBD2. CDR3 size: 16 residues. Per germline, CDR1 SGHAT and CDR2 FQNNGV. V gave up 6 bases and J gave up 4 bases; unmatched junction bases: 11. As DNA, the CDR3 is TGTGCCAGCAGTCCGGGTGGGACTAGGACTTACAATGAGCAGTTCTTC. Translation: CASSPGGTRTYNEQFF.

The chain has TRBV9 and TRBJ1-1, with D possibly being TRBD1 (5 bases). The CDR3 is 15 amino acids. Trimming removed 0 bases at V and 1 base at J, with 10 bases between. Germline V gene sequence: CDR1 SGDLS, CDR2 YYNGEE. The CDR3 coding sequence is TGTGCCAGCAGCGTAGGGGGGGGAGGGAACACTGAAGCTTTCTTT. Its translation: CASSVGGGGNTEAFF.

The gene calls are TRBV2 and TRBJ1-2; 7 nucleotides line up with TRBD1. V was clipped by 1 base and J by 8 bases; unmatched bases: 7. CDR3 length: 14 residues. Germline V gives CDR1 SNHLY, CDR2 FYNNEI. CDR3 DNA: TGTGCCAGCAGTGAAGGACAGGGCGTATCCGGCTACACCTTC. This translates into CASSEGQGVSGYTF.

The chain joins TRBV6-6 to TRBJ2-7; D might be TRBD1 (5 bases). This CDR3 spans 13 amino acids. Per germline, CDR1 MNHNY and CDR2 SVGAGI (reference sequence). V was shortened by 2 bases and J by 2 bases, with 7 bases between the two germline ends. CDR3 region: CASSYDRTYEQYF. In DNA, the CDR3 is TGTGCCAGCAGTTACGACAGAACCTACGAGCAGTACTTC.

The gene calls are TRBV28 and TRBJ1-4, with TRBD1 matching 7 bases. With 5 bases clipped from V and 8 bases from J, the junction kept 11 bases outside the gene matches. Germline CDR1 and CDR2: MDHEN and SYDVKM. The CDR3 sequence is 15 residues long. The CDR3 reads CASSPGGLTGEKLFF. CDR3 coding DNA: TGTGCCAGCAGTCCCGGCGGCCTGACAGGGGAAAAACTGTTTTTT.

The chain employs TRBV19 and TRBJ1-2, with D possibly TRBD1 on 5 matching bases. This CDR3 comprises 13 residues. The germline V and J ends were trimmed by 7 bases and 3 bases, with 12 bases remaining between them. Germline lookup yields CDR1 LNHDA and CDR2 SQIVND (reference sequence). The CDR3 DNA follows: TGTGCCAGTATGGAGGGGCTATACTATGGCTACACCTTC. Its translation is CASMEGLYYGYTF.

This clone is a singleton in its sample. This chain joins TRBV6-1 and TRBJ1-3; possibly TRBD1 for D (5 bases). Trimming removed 5 bases at V and 4 bases at J, with 12 bases between. In germline, CDR1 is MNHNS, CDR2 SASEGT. The CDR3 is 14 amino acids. CDR3 protein: CASSSTGSGNTIYF. In DNA, the CDR3 is TGTGCCAGCAGTAGTACAGGCTCCGGAAACACCATATATTTT.

The V and J genes are TRBV5-6 and TRBJ1-4, with a tentative D call TRBD1 (5 bases). The V gene lost 0 bases and the J gene lost 7 bases, with 13 bases spanning the gap. CDR3 length: 15 residues. Looked up from germline, CDR1 is SGHDT and CDR2 is YYEEEE. CDR3 DNA sequence: TGTGCCAGCAGCTTGGCCGGGGGAGTGACTGAAAAACTGTTTTTT. As protein: CASSLAGGVTEKLFF.

As concerns this clone: The junction departs from germline at one end; a sequencing error may be responsible. The rearrangement joins TRBV7-9 to TRBJ1-4; 9 bases are shared with TRBD1. Germline CDR1 is SEHNR and CDR2 is FQNEAQ (reference sequence). The CDR3 runs 19 residues. As DNA, the CDR3 is TGTTCCAGCAGCTCGCCCCTTAAACCCGGGGACAGGGAGATAGAAAAACTGTTTTTT. Translating gives CSSSSPLKPGDREIEKLFF.

CDR3 in DNA: TGTGCCAGCAGTTTATCGATGGGGACACTATCCTACGAGCAGTACTTC. Amino acids: CASSLSMGTLSYEQYF. The chain is built from TRBV27 and TRBJ2-7, with a possible D match to TRBD1 (6 bases). V was pared by 0 bases and J by 1 base, with 13 bases between. Germline V lookup: CDR1 MNHEY, CDR2 SMNVEV (reference sequence). This CDR3 has 16 amino acids.

CDR3 loop: CASKREDLSTYEQYF. The CDR3 region has the DNA TGTGCCAGCAAACGGGAGGACCTATCGACCTACGAGCAGTACTTC. This chain uses TRBV2 with TRBJ2-7; TRBD2 matches 7 bases. The CDR3 runs 15 residues. Per germline, CDR1 SNHLY and CDR2 FYNNEI. The V and J ends lost 7 bases and 2 bases, in that order; junction bases with no gene match: 11.